This T cell receptor beta chain was observed in a study of early T cells in non-severe SARS-CoV-2 infection. Comment on this clonotype: Its antigen is still unknown.

Study outcomes and limitations: VDJdb matching, biased toward anti-spike CD8 responses, missed private and CD4 specificities.

Unique molecular identifiers (one per individual cDNA molecule) were attached. TCRdb re-called the 5' RACE reads with MiXCR, one entry per CDR3 protein. The repertoire includes 55,000 to 65,000 distinct CDR3 sequences, 10% to 13% of them detected once, and roughly 1.7% sits in the top ten. Sequencing input: whole blood. The source is an adult who was a healthcare worker with PCR-confirmed SARS-CoV-2 infection or an uninfected control (not recorded which).

The CDR3 sequence is CASSFLTNEKLFF. The CDR3 region has the DNA TGTGCCAGCAGCTTCCTCACTAATGAAAAACTGTTTTTT. J is TRBJ1-4 and V is TRBV5-6; D remains unclear. Germline V gene lookup returns CDR1 SGHDT and CDR2 YYEEEE. The CDR3 is made up of 13 amino acids. V was cut by 2 bases and J by 2 bases, with 4 bases left in between.